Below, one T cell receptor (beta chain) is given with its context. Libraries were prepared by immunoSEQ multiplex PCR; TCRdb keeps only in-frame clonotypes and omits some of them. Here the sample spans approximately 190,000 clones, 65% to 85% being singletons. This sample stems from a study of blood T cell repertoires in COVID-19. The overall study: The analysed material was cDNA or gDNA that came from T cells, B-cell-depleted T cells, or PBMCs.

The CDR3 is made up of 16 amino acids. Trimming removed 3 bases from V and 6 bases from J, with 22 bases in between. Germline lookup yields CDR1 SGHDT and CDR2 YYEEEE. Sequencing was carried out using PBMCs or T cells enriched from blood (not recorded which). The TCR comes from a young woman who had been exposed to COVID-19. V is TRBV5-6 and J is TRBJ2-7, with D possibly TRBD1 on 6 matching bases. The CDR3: CASSSLRTGNIGEQYF. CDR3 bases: TGTGCCAGCAGCTCACTCCGAACAGGGAATATCGGCGAGCAGTACTTC.